The present T cell receptor beta chain was sequenced within a study of T-cell reconstitution after alpha-beta-depleted transplantation in children. TCRbeta library preparation incorporated unique molecular identifiers. TCRdb reprocessed the PCR reads with MiXCR, giving one entry per CDR3 protein. This sample yields 400,000 to 500,000 distinct CDR3 sequences, of which about a tenth are seen a single time; roughly 5% belongs to the top ten. This CDR3 is built from 15 residues. The ends were cut back, 1 base at V and 0 bases at J, with 9 bases in the middle. CDR1 is LNHDA, CDR2 SQIVND, per germline (reference sequence).

The receptor was derived from a human donor who donated a stem cell graft to a child with acute myeloid leukemia. The V call is TRBV19, the J call TRBJ1-1; no clear D. Sequenced material: PBMCs from the stem cell graft donor, taken from the stem cell graft. The CDR3 DNA is TGTGCCAGTAGTATAGGGCAGTCGATGAACACTGAAGCTTTCTTT. This encodes CASSIGQSMNTEAFF. Combining the CDR3 with reference TRBV19 and TRBJ1-1 gives the whole variable domain DGGITQSPKYLFRKEGQNVTLSCEQNLNHDAMYWYRQDPGQGLRLIYYSQIVNDFQKGDIAEGYSVSREKKESFPLTVTSAQKNPTAFYLCASSIGQSMNTEAFFGQGTRLTVV.